In its sample, the clone carrying this T cell receptor beta chain was seen a few times. Its antigen is undetermined. These data come from a study of blood T cells in healthy people across ages. J was trimmed by 8 bases and V by 6 bases; bases with no gene match: 9. The length of the CDR3 is 13 residues. Germline CDR1 reads SGHTA; CDR2 reads FQGNSA. Findings and caveats of the study: Both naive CD4+ cell counts and diversity were greater in long-lived donors than in aged donors.

Combining a sample-barcoded 5' primer with a J-beta primer mix, a second PCR ran for roughly 7 to 12 cycles. TCRdb redid the calling of the 5' RACE reads with MiXCR, one entry per CDR3 protein. Among under 1,100,000 distinct CDR3 sequences listed, approximately 25% were seen once. The data were also submitted as part of a second study, on T cells of mothers and their children. That paper states: Mothers yielded over 8 million CDR3 reads, children some 3 million each.

The sample consisted of blood. This clonotype was obtained from a girl aged 2-10 years in good health. The chain employs TRBV7-2 and TRBJ1-2; 7 nucleotides match TRBD1. CDR3 sequence (DNA): TGTGCCAGCAGTCTATGGACAGGAGGAGGCTACACCTTC. Its protein product is CASSLWTGGGYTF.